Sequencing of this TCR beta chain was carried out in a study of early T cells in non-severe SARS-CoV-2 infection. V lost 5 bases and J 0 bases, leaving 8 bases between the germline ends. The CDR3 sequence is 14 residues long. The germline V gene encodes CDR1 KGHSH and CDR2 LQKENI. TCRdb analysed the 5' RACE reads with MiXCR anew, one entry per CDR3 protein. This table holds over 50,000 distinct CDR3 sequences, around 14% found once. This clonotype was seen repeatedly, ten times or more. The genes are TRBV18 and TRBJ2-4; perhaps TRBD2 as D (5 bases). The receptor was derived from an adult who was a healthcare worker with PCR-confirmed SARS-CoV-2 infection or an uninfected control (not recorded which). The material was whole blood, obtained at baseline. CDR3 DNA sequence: TGTGCCAGCTCAGAGGACTTAGCCAAAAACATTCAGTACTTC. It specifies CASSEDLAKNIQYF.